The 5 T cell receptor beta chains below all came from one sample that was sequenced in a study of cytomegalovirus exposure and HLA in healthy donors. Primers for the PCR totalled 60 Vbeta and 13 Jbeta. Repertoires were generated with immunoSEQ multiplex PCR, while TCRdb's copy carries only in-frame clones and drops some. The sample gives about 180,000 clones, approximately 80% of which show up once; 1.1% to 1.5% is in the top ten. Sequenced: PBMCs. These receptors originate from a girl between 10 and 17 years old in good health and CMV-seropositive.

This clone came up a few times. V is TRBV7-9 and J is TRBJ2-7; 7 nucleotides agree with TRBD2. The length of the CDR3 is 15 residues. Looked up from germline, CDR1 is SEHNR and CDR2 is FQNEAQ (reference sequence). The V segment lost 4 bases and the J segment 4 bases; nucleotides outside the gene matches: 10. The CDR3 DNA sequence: TGTGCCAGCAGCTCCCCGGGGAGGGGAAGGTACGAGCAGTACTTC. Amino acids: CASSSPGRGRYEQYF.

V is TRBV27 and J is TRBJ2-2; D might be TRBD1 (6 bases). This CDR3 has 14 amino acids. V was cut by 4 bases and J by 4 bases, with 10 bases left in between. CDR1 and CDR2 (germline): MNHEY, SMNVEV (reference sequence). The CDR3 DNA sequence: TGTGCCAGCAGTTCCGGGACATTCACCGGGGAGCTGTTTTTT. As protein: CASSSGTFTGELFF.

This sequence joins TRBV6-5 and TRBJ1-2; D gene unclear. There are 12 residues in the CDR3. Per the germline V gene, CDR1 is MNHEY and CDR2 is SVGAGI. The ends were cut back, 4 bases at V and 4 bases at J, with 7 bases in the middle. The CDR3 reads CASSWEGYGYTF. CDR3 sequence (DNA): TGTGCCAGCAGTTGGGAGGGCTATGGCTACACCTTC.

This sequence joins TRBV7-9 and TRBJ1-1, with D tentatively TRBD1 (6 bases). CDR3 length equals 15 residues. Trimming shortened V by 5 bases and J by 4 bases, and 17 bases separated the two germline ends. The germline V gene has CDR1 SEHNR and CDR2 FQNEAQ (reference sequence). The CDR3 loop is CASSATRQGTTEAFF. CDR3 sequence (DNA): TGTGCCAGCAGCGCGACCCGTCAGGGGACCACTGAAGCTTTCTTT.

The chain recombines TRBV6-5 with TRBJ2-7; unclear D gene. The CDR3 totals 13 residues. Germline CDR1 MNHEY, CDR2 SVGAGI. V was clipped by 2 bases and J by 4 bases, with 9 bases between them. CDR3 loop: CASSYNRFYEQYF. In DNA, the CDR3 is TGTGCCAGCAGTTACAACAGATTTTACGAGCAGTACTTC.